This T cell receptor beta chain appears in the sequencing data of a study of T-cell memory formation after mild COVID-19. Whole-study context: Largely, the TCR clusters proved donor specific. Notes on the study in general: Clones shrinking between day 15 and 85 showed a balanced CD4/CD8 split, and those that grew later tilted toward CD4+.

Constant-segment-primed 5'RACE gave TCR alpha and TCR beta cDNA libraries with sample barcodes and UMIs. Each CDR3 protein is one row after TCRdb ran MiXCR on the 5' RACE reads. The sample includes about 430,000 distinct CDR3 sequences, over 15% of them seen just once. Details on this clonotype: Its antigen is not known.

Trimming cost V 5 bases and J 5 bases, with 11 bases left between them. The V gene's germline CDR1 is MNHEY and CDR2 SMNVEV (reference sequence). The CDR3 sequence is 13 residues long. The source material was PBMCs or a T cell subset sorted from them (not recorded which). The clonotype comes from a man between 18 and 35 years old who had mild COVID-19 (a few samples of this study predate the infection). Cell type and time point are not known. The chain uses TRBV27 and TRBJ2-3, with D possibly TRBD2 on 5 matching bases. CDR3 protein: CASSGRLGDTQYF. CDR3 nucleotide sequence: TGTGCCAGCAGTGGGAGACTGGGAGATACGCAGTATTTT.